The text below deals with one TCR beta chain. The antigen is undetermined. This sample is part of a study of shared clonotypes between healthy human individuals. Background on the study: Used for every donor were three CD4 naive, three CD4 memory, two CD8 naive and one CD8 memory plate.

The CDR3 is 13 amino acids. After removal of 4 bases from V and 8 bases from J, the junction contained 4 bases not matched to a gene. The germline CDR1 and CDR2 sequences are SGHNT and YYREEE (reference sequence). Libraries were prepared by immunoSEQ multiplex PCR; TCRdb keeps only in-frame clonotypes and omits some of them. The table lists about 2.2 million clones, around 95% of them singletons. Points from the study as a whole: Even with large depth, rarefaction showed that sorted-subset sequencing was incomplete.

Only CD45RO-negative cells positively selected for CCR7 counted as naive CD8 cells, so terminally differentiated effector memory CD45RA+ cells were excluded. The sequence came from a man aged 18 to 29 in good health. Some clones in this sample may be carry-over from other donors' samples. Sample: naive CD8+ T cells from PBMCs. The chain joins TRBV5-4 to TRBJ2-1, with 9 bases lining up with TRBD1. The CDR3 spells CASSVTGGDEQFF. CDR3 bases: TGTGCCAGCAGCGTAACAGGGGGCGATGAGCAGTTCTTC.